The 29 T cell receptor beta chains given below trace back to one sample, sequenced in a study of cytomegalovirus exposure and HLA in healthy donors. The study ran its PCR with 60 Vbeta and 13 Jbeta primers. Clones were sequenced by immunoSEQ multiplex PCR, and TCRdb holds only the in-frame ones, with some missing. The repertoire holds 70,000 to 100,000 clones, nearly 80% seen once, with 23% in the top ten. Sequenced input: PBMCs. All receptors derive from a woman aged 45 to 65 in good health and CMV-seropositive.

Of note for this clone: An end of the junction does not agree with germline; a read error may underlie this. The chain carries TRBV7-7 and TRBJ2-3, with TRBD2 matching over 10 bases. Germline-derived CDR1 and CDR2 are SSHAT and FNYEAQ (reference sequence). The CDR3 totals 16 residues. CDR3 in amino acids: CASSLRLAGGADTQYF. CDR3 bases: TGTGCTAGCAGCTTGCGGTTAGCGGGGGGCGCAGATACGCAGTATTTT. Variable domain in full (rest from reference TRBV7-7 and TRBJ2-3): GAGVSQSPRYKVTKRGQDVTLRCDPISSHATLYWYQQALGQGPEFLTYFNYEAQPDKSGLPSDRFSAERPEGSISTLTIQRTEQRDSAMYRCASSLRLAGGADTQYFGPGTRLTVL.

The chain carries TRBV18 and TRBJ1-2; the D is unclear. Trimming pared 6 bases from V and 5 bases from J, leaving 13 bases between. CDR1 is KGHSH, CDR2 LQKENI, per germline. The CDR3 has 13 residues. DNA for the CDR3: TGTGCCAGCTCCACCGGGGTTCAGTATGGCTACACCTTC. Protein: CASSTGVQYGYTF.

This clone was recorded only once. This chain joins TRBV19 and TRBJ1-1; D is ambiguous. The length of the CDR3 is 12 residues. With 8 bases removed from V and 6 bases from J, the gap between germline ends came to 13 bases. The germline V gene has CDR1 LNHDA and CDR2 SQIVND (reference sequence). The CDR3 is CASSPGSPEAFF. The DNA for the CDR3 is TGTGCCAGTTCCCCGGGGTCACCTGAAGCTTTCTTT. Full variable domain (rest looked up from reference TRBV19 and TRBJ1-1): DGGITQSPKYLFRKEGQNVTLSCEQNLNHDAMYWYRQDPGQGLRLIYYSQIVNDFQKGDIAEGYSVSREKKESFPLTVTSAQKNPTAFYLCASSPGSPEAFFGQGTRLTVV.

J is TRBJ1-1 and V is TRBV7-6, with D possibly matching TRBD1 (5 bases). Germline lookup yields CDR1 SGHVS and CDR2 FNYEAQ. The CDR3 spans 16 residues. V was trimmed by 2 bases and J by 1 base, leaving 14 bases between them. For the CDR3, the DNA is TGTGCCAGCAGCTTAATGCCCTCAGGGCCGAACACTGAAGCTTTCTTT. Encoded protein: CASSLMPSGPNTEAFF.

This chain joins TRBV5-1 and TRBJ2-3; 7 positions match TRBD1. The CDR3 sequence is 15 residues long. Per germline, CDR1 SGHRS and CDR2 YFSETQ. V lost 4 bases, J lost 2 bases, and 7 bases stayed unmatched. The CDR3 sequence: CASSKGQSYTDTQYF. CDR3 nucleotides: TGCGCCAGCAGCAAGGGACAGTCGTACACAGATACGCAGTATTTT.

The CDR3 DNA reads as TGTGCCAGCTCACCATATGGGACAGGGAGAATGAACACTGAAGCTTTCTTT. Its protein product is CASSPYGTGRMNTEAFF. The chain couples TRBV18 to TRBJ1-1; the match to TRBD1 covers 9 bases. The CDR3 loop spans 17 amino acids. Germline CDR1 reads KGHSH; CDR2 reads LQKENI. V shed 2 bases and J 0 bases; nucleotides not matched to a gene: 7. The full variable domain, its missing parts supplied by reference TRBV18 and TRBJ1-1, is NAGVMQNPRHLVRRRGQEARLRCSPMKGHSHVYWYRQLPEEGLKFMVYLQKENIIDESGMPKERFSAEFPKEGPSILRIQQVVRGDSAAYFCASSPYGTGRMNTEAFFGQGTRLTVV.

V and J are TRBV13 and TRBJ1-1; D not resolved. Trimming removed 5 bases at V and 5 bases at J, with 15 bases between. This CDR3 has 14 residues. Germline V gene data show CDR1 as PRHDT and CDR2 as FYEKMQ (reference sequence). The CDR3 spells CASSQARGRTEAFF. The CDR3 bases are TGTGCCAGCAGCCAAGCCAGAGGGAGGACTGAAGCTTTCTTT.

This chain joins TRBV7-3 and TRBJ2-2, with a tentative D call TRBD1 (6 bases). V was pared by 5 bases and J by 6 bases, with 19 bases between. The CDR3 is 16 residues long. Looked up from germline, CDR1 is SGHTA and CDR2 is FQGTGA. CDR3 loop: CASSPYGQTPAGELFF. In DNA form, the CDR3 reads TGTGCCAGCAGCCCATACGGACAGACCCCAGCCGGGGAGCTGTTTTTT.

This chain connects TRBV6-6 to TRBJ1-1; 10 nucleotides line up with TRBD1. This CDR3 has 15 residues. The junction had 12 bases not matched to a gene; V was cut back by 6 bases and J by 8 bases. The germline V gene encodes CDR1 MNHNY and CDR2 SVGAGI (reference sequence). The DNA for the CDR3 is TGTGCCAGCAGCGATCCGGGACAGGGGATTTGGGAAGCTTTCTTT. This gives the protein CASSDPGQGIWEAFF.

The genes are TRBV13 and TRBJ2-3; 8 bases map to TRBD2. V gave up 5 bases and J gave up 1 base; unmatched junction bases: 11. The CDR3 runs 17 residues. Germline-derived CDR1 and CDR2 are PRHDT and FYEKMQ (reference sequence). CDR3 nucleotides: TGTGCCAGCAGCCCCTCTAGCGGGCGGGGAGGCACAGATACGCAGTATTTT. Amino acid sequence: CASSPSSGRGGTDTQYF. Looking up the rest from reference TRBV13 and TRBJ2-3 gives the full variable domain: AAGVIQSPRHLIKEKRETATLKCYPIPRHDTVYWYQQGPGQDPQFLISFYEKMQSDKGSIPDRFSAQQFSDYHSELNMSSLELGDSALYFCASSPSSGRGGTDTQYFGPGTRLTVL.

The rearrangement links TRBV6-6 to TRBJ2-3; 7 nucleotides match TRBD2. The V segment lost 2 bases and the J segment 1 base; nucleotides outside the gene matches: 6. The CDR3 sequence is 16 residues long. CDR1 is MNHNY, CDR2 SVGAGI, per germline (reference sequence). CDR3 DNA: TGTGCCAGCAGTTACAAAGGGGCGGGGGGCACAGATACGCAGTATTTT. It encodes CASSYKGAGGTDTQYF.

This chain links TRBV5-8 with TRBJ2-7; tentatively, D is TRBD2 (5 bases). Per germline, CDR1 SGHTS and CDR2 YDEGEE. The CDR3 covers 14 residues. CDR3 sequence: CASSLSTGTYGQYV. DNA for the CDR3: TGTGCCAGCAGCTTGTCGACGGGAACCTACGGGCAGTACGTC.

This chain connects TRBV5-5 to TRBJ1-4; 11 bases align to TRBD1. This CDR3 has 15 residues. V shed 4 bases and J 7 bases; nucleotides not matched to a gene: 6. Germline-derived CDR1 and CDR2 are SGHKS and YYEKEE (reference sequence). Here the CDR3 reads CASSRTGGAFEKLFF. The CDR3 DNA reads as TGTGCCAGCAGCCGGACAGGGGGCGCCTTTGAAAAACTGTTTTTT.

The V gene is TRBV5-1, the J gene TRBJ1-1, with 8 bases identical to TRBD1. Germline CDR1 is SGHRS and CDR2 is YFSETQ. V dropped 2 bases and J dropped 8; count of bases not matched to a gene: 17. The CDR3 has 17 residues. DNA for the CDR3: TGCGCCAGCAGCTTCCCCACAGGGGGGGGTGGACTGTACGAAGCTTTCTTT. Protein product: CASSFPTGGGGLYEAFF.

V is TRBV9 and J is TRBJ2-7, with no clear D. The length of the CDR3 is 15 residues. Trimming took off 3 bases at V and 2 bases at J, with 15 bases between the two ends. In germline, CDR1 is SGDLS, CDR2 YYNGEE. The DNA for the CDR3 is TGTGCCAGCAGCGAAAGCCCCACAGTCGCCTACGAGCAGTACTTC. It translates to CASSESPTVAYEQYF.

V usage is TRBV6-1 and J usage is TRBJ1-6; unclear D gene. Between the trimmed V and J ends, which lost 4 bases and 10 bases, there was a span of 17 bases. CDR1 and CDR2 from the germline V gene are MNHNS and SASEGT. The CDR3 contains 15 residues. In nucleotides, the CDR3 is TGTGCCAGCAGTGCCTCCGGCGGGGTACAGTCACCCCTCCACTTT. Encoded protein: CASSASGGVQSPLHF.

The chain uses TRBV30 and TRBJ1-5; 11 positions agree with TRBD1. The CDR3 contains 15 residues. Germline assignment: CDR1 GTSNPN and CDR2 SVGIG (reference sequence). The J segment lost 5 bases and the V segment lost 0 bases, leaving 3 bases of the junction unmatched. The CDR3 spells CAWSVRDRGYQPQHF. As DNA, the CDR3 is TGTGCCTGGAGTGTACGGGACAGGGGGTATCAGCCCCAGCATTTT.

J is TRBJ2-1 and V is TRBV19, with TRBD2 as a possible D gene (6 bases). The CDR3 runs to 14 residues. In germline, CDR1 is LNHDA, CDR2 SQIVND (reference sequence). The V and J ends lost 3 bases and 10 bases respectively, with 16 bases between them. This chain's CDR3 is CASSIKALAPEQFF. DNA of the CDR3: TGTGCCAGTAGTATCAAAGCACTAGCCCCCGAGCAGTTCTTC. The full variable domain, completed using reference TRBV19 and TRBJ2-1, is DGGITQSPKYLFRKEGQNVTLSCEQNLNHDAMYWYRQDPGQGLRLIYYSQIVNDFQKGDIAEGYSVSREKKESFPLTVTSAQKNPTAFYLCASSIKALAPEQFFGPGTRLTVL.

The chain employs TRBV11-3 and TRBJ2-7; 7 bases match TRBD2. Germline CDR1 and CDR2: SGHNT and YENEEA. The ends lost 1 base at V and 2 bases at J; junction bases unmatched: 5. The CDR3 extends over 15 amino acids. In nucleotides, the CDR3 is TGTGCCAGCAGCTTAGGGGGGGGAGGGACCTACGAGCAGTACGTC. Translating it yields CASSLGGGGTYEQYV.

CDR3 DNA sequence: TGTGCCAGCAGTGAATTAGGACAACCGGCGCGGGCTTTCTTT. This translates into CASSELGQPARAFF. This chain joins TRBV25-1 and TRBJ1-1, with TRBD1 as a possible D gene (5 bases). The CDR3 is made up of 14 amino acids. The germline V and J ends were trimmed by 1 base and 11 bases, with 17 bases remaining between them. Germline CDR1 and CDR2: MGHDK and SYGVNS. Together with reference TRBV25-1 and TRBJ1-1, the CDR3 gives the full variable domain: EADIYQTPRYLVIGTGKKITLECSQTMGHDKMYWYQQDPGMELHLIHYSYGVNSTEKGDLSSESTVSRIRTEHFPLTLESARPSHTSQYLCASSELGQPARAFFGQGTRLTVV.

The chain joins TRBV2 to TRBJ2-5; possible D gene TRBD1, 5 bases. The CDR3 spans 12 residues. Germline V gene sequence: CDR1 SNHLY, CDR2 FYNNEI. V lost 11 bases to trimming and J lost 5 bases, with 15 bases between them. CDR3 DNA sequence: TGTGCCGGGGCTTTGAGCGCCGAGACCCAGTACTTC. This gives the protein CAGALSAETQYF.

The chain has TRBV5-1 and TRBJ2-3; TRBD2 agrees at 16 bases. CDR1 is SGHRS, CDR2 YFSETQ, per germline. The ends lost 3 bases at V and 9 bases at J; junction bases unmatched: 7. The length of the CDR3 is 16 residues. The CDR3 loop reads CASSSLGTSGRVTQYF. The CDR3 coding sequence is TGCGCCAGCAGCTCCCTGGGGACTAGCGGGAGGGTAACGCAGTATTTT.

The J gene is TRBJ2-2, the V gene TRBV5-1; D possibly corresponds to TRBD1 (6 bases). CDR1 and CDR2 from the germline V gene are SGHRS and YFSETQ. The CDR3 runs to 13 residues. Trimming pared 4 bases from V and 6 bases from J, leaving 10 bases between. The CDR3 nucleotides read TGCGCCAGCAGCCCTCAGGGGTCCGGGGAGCTGTTTTTT. This encodes CASSPQGSGELFF. Full variable domain (remainder filled in from reference TRBV5-1 and TRBJ2-2): KAGVTQTPRYLIKTRGQQVTLSCSPISGHRSVSWYQQTPGQGLQFLFEYFSETQRNKGNFPGRFSGRQFSNSRSEMNVSTLELGDSALYLCASSPQGSGELFFGEGSRLTVL.

This clone was observed a single time. This rearrangement joins TRBV5-4 to TRBJ2-1, with TRBD1 matching 9 bases. Germline lookup yields CDR1 SGHNT and CDR2 YYREEE (reference sequence). J was trimmed by 6 bases and V by 5 bases; bases with no gene match: 9. The CDR3 has 15 amino acids. The CDR3 here is CASSLRTGVGNEQFF. As DNA, the CDR3 is TGTGCCAGCAGTCTCCGGACAGGGGTGGGCAATGAGCAGTTCTTC.

The J gene is TRBJ1-5, the V gene TRBV18; 7 bases are a match to TRBD1. There are 15 residues in the CDR3. Unmatched junction bases numbered 8, after V lost 4 bases and J lost 5 bases. The V gene's germline CDR1 is KGHSH and CDR2 LQKENI. CDR3 loop: CASSQWADRDQPQHF. The CDR3 DNA follows: TGTGCCAGCTCACAATGGGCTGACAGGGATCAGCCCCAGCATTTT.

This clone was picked up a small number of times. This chain uses TRBV2 with TRBJ2-3; TRBD1 agrees at 9 bases. CDR3 length: 15 residues. J lost 6 bases, V lost 6 bases, and 10 bases had no gene match. Germline CDR1 SNHLY, CDR2 FYNNEI. The CDR3 protein is CASRPLQGAVDTQYF. CDR3 bases: TGTGCCAGCAGACCGCTACAGGGGGCAGTCGATACGCAGTATTTT.

The chain is built from TRBV11-2 and TRBJ2-2; tentative D call: TRBD2 (5 bases). Trimming removed 4 bases from V and 7 bases from J, with 13 bases in between. The CDR3 has 14 amino acids. Germline assignment: CDR1 SGHAT and CDR2 FQNNGV. The CDR3 DNA follows: TGTGCCAGCAGCTCACGGACTGTCCACGGGGAGCTGTTTTTT. As protein: CASSSRTVHGELFF. The whole variable domain, filled in from reference TRBV11-2 and TRBJ2-2, reads EAGVAQSPRYKIIEKRQSVAFWCNPISGHATLYWYQQILGQGPKLLIQFQNNGVVDDSQLPKDRFSAERLKGVDSTLKIQPAKLEDSAVYLCASSSRTVHGELFFGEGSRLTVL.

The J gene is TRBJ1-2, the V gene TRBV6-1; 8 bases match TRBD1. Trimming cost V 4 bases and J 2 bases; bases outside gene matches: 3. This CDR3 has 14 residues. CDR1 MNHNS and CDR2 SASEGT come from the germline V gene. CDR3 sequence reads: CASSGRGRNYGYTF. The CDR3 coding sequence is TGTGCCAGCAGTGGCAGGGGGCGCAACTATGGCTACACCTTC.

The J gene is TRBJ1-2, the V gene TRBV6-1; D gene unclear. The CDR3 has 13 amino acids. Germline V gives CDR1 MNHNS, CDR2 SASEGT. The V end was cut by 6 bases, the J end by 7 bases, with 15 bases between. This chain's CDR3 is CASRPTGVGGYTF. The CDR3 nucleotides are TGTGCCAGCAGACCTACCGGGGTTGGTGGCTACACCTTC.